The T cell receptor beta chain described here comes from a study of T cell repertoires and HLA-DP antigens. As concerns this clone: Its antigen is still unknown.

Study-level points and caveats: Previously undetected clones averaged approximately 35% and 51% against the two alleles respectively. The CD4+ repertoire was not split into naive and memory.

Each pre-culture CD4+ sample aimed for 200,000 T cell genomes at deep resolution. The data were produced by immunoSEQ multiplex PCR, yet TCRdb's version contains in-frame clones alone and is incomplete. The repertoire holds about 73,000 clones, with roughly 75% as singletons. Germline values: CDR1 SGHTA, CDR2 FQGNSA. V gave up 5 bases and J gave up 4 bases; unmatched junction bases: 7. This CDR3 has 15 residues. Sequencing was done on a sample of CD4+ T cells from PBMCs. This sequence was found in a man between 60 and 75 years old in good health and CMV-seronegative. The genes are TRBV7-2 and TRBJ1-5; 8 bases match TRBD1. The CDR3 loop is CASSRGTGKNQPQHF. CDR3 sequence (DNA): TGTGCCAGCAGCCGGGGGACAGGCAAAAATCAGCCCCAGCATTTT. The whole variable domain, remainder taken from reference TRBV7-2 and TRBJ1-5, is GAGVSQSPSNKVTEKGKDVELRCDPISGHTALYWYRQSLGQGLEFLIYFQGNSAPDKSGLPSDRFSAERTGGSVSTLTIQRTQQEDSAVYLCASSRGTGKNQPQHFGDGTRLSIL.